Included here is one T cell receptor beta chain sequence, with context. Antigen unknown. The record originates from a study of shared clonotypes between healthy human individuals. Study-wide points: Sharing across four donors was seen in 4.5% to 6.5% of naive CD4 clonotypes. Relative to memory subsets, naive subsets generally showed larger estimated richness. Sampling used blood alone; tissue repertoires probably differ.

The V segment lost 8 bases and the J segment 1 base; nucleotides outside the gene matches: 6. CDR1 is SNHLY and CDR2 is FYNNEI in the germline V gene. The CDR3 contains 14 residues. Sequencing used immunoSEQ multiplex PCR; TCRdb keeps in-frame clones, though not all of them. The profile shows roughly 2.6 million clones, 90% to 95% of them singletons. Donors, without exception, were Caucasian adults residing in Nashville, Tennessee. The rearrangement joins TRBV2 to TRBJ2-3; TRBD2 aligns across 7 bases. Sequenced input: naive CD4+ T cells sorted from blood. Subset reported: CD45RA+ positively selected. The receptor was isolated from a man between 18 and 29 years old in good health. The CDR3 nucleotides read TGTGCCAGCTACGCGGGGGAGGGCACAGATACGCAGTATTTT. It translates to CASYAGEGTDTQYF. The whole variable domain, remainder taken from reference TRBV2 and TRBJ2-3, is EPEVTQTPSHQVTQMGQEVILRCVPISNHLYFYWYRQILGQKVEFLVSFYNNEISEKSEIFDDQFSVERPDGSNFTLKIRSTKLEDSAMYFCASYAGEGTDTQYFGPGTRLTVL.